This T cell receptor (beta chain) derives from a study of blood T cells in healthy people across ages. The overall study: T cells yielded about one barcoded beta molecule per two cells through template switching. Findings and caveats of the study: Naive and antigen-experienced cells could not be conclusively compared, given unsorted PBMCs.

The CDR3 sequence is 14 residues long. CDR1 and CDR2 (germline): LGHNA, YNFKEQ. Trimming removed 5 bases from V and 0 bases from J, with 7 bases in between. Points on this clonotype: Its antigen is currently unknown.

A second PCR of about 6 to 11 cycles used a sample-barcoded 5' primer and a J-beta primer mix. In TCRdb, the 5' RACE reads were re-called with MiXCR into one record per CDR3 protein. The top ten hold 35% to 40% of the sample, which has 660,000 or so distinct CDR3 sequences, 45% to 65% seen once. Sequenced: blood. The chain couples TRBV4-2 to TRBJ1-4; D is undetermined. The clonotype was recovered from a man aged 55 to 70 in good health. The CDR3 sequence: CASSNHATNEKLFF. The CDR3 DNA sequence: TGTGCCAGCAGCAACCATGCAACTAATGAAAAACTGTTTTTT.